The T cell receptor (beta chain) under discussion was sequenced for a study of blood T cell repertoires in COVID-19. About the study: Samples came from the United States, Italy and Spain, spanning acute and convalescent COVID-19. PBMCs, B-cell-depleted T cells, or T cells provided the cDNA or gDNA that made up the material.

In the original workflow: The assay estimated nucleated cells by amplifying reference gene primers. Method: immunoSEQ multiplex PCR; TCRdb's copy keeps in-frame clones and lacks some. That table furnishes V, J and clone size, whereas the DNA furnished D and trimming. The sample carries around 67,000 clones, 91% recorded once. The V gene lost 6 bases and the J gene lost 6 bases, with 21 bases spanning the gap. CDR3 size: 15 residues. CDR1 SEHNR and CDR2 FQNEAQ come from the germline V gene (reference sequence). This TCR was sampled from a human donor in a cohort sampled during active COVID-19. Sample: peripheral blood. This chain joins TRBV7-9 and TRBJ2-7; tentatively, D is TRBD2 (5 bases). DNA for the CDR3: TGTGCCAGCAGACCTACTACTAGGGCGCTGTGCGAGCAGTACTTC. Amino acids: CASRPTTRALCEQYF. The full variable domain, its missing parts supplied by reference TRBV7-9 and TRBJ2-7, is DTGVSQNPRHKITKRGQNVTFRCDPISEHNRLYWYRQTLGQGPEFLTYFQNEAQLEKSRLLSDRFSAERPKGSFSTLEIQRTEQGDSAMYLCASRPTTRALCEQYFGPGTRLTVT.